This T cell receptor beta chain was profiled in a study of persistence of HIV-infected CD4 T cells (dated by TCRdb to the early 2020s). Study-wide context: Suppressive ART had been received by participants for a median of about eight years. Peripheral blood samples of up to roughly 180 mL were taken at multiple time points, with the exception of two participants who underwent leukapheresis at a single time point. Anti-CD3/anti-CD28 stimulation activated a higher proportion of cells, with a lower memory fraction, than antigen stimulation. CMV- and HIV-1 Gag-responding CD4+ T cells were isolated from ART-treated individuals so that antigen-driven clonal expansion of HIV-1-infected cells could be examined. Proviral sequencing was used to assess clonality among infected cells, whereas TCRbeta sequencing gauged the clonality of all cells within each sorted population. For the TCR cluster analysis across participants, fewer than ten participants were included for CMV and more than 5 participants for Gag.

The immunoSEQ hsTCRB assay version 4 in survey mode was used to sequence TCRbeta repertoires from genomic DNA. Genomic DNA was diluted to about 10 ng/uL, and up to roughly 1 ug per sample was used for TCRbeta sequencing. The paper's processing steps were these. TCRbeta data were analyzed in ImmunoSeq Analyzer 3.0, with diversity computed on productive nucleotide rearrangements. Using the Immunarch R package, the improved Chao index served to estimate lower-bound TCR diversity and the Gini coefficient served to estimate clonality. Different nucleotide rearrangements encoding the same CDR3beta amino acid sequence were counted as distinct clonotypes. Differential abundance analysis identified TCRbeta sequences significantly enriched in antigen-responding cells relative to anti-CD3/anti-CD28-activated cells. TCRs were clustered by predicted peptide-MHC specificity with GLIPH2, both within individual participants and across merged participant data sets. TCRdb took over this immuneACCESS table, retaining in-frame rearrangements with V and J assigned. Such tables are incomplete; in checked studies, under half of the missing clones stem from an unresolved V gene, and the remainder is unexplained. V and J calls and clone size come straight from that table; D and trimming were deduced from the DNA. This sample holds 40,000 to 60,000 clones; 80% to 90% were observed only once. 3% to 3.5% of the sample is in the top ten clones.

CDR1 SGHNT and CDR2 YYREEE are derived from the germline V gene (reference sequence). Cut back by 7 bases and 1 base, the V and J ends lie 11 bases apart. The cysteine opens and the phenylalanine closes a CDR3 of 13 amino acids. Just CDR3 DNA is preserved here, 39 bases in frame from base 1. What the treatment or condition label conveys for this sample: suppressive antiretroviral therapy. As a nonspecific positive control representing the CD4+ T cell repertoire, cells were stimulated with anti-CD3/anti-CD28 magnetic beads. Responding CD4+ T cells were sorted by upregulation of both CD40 ligand and CD69. Participants were HIV-1-infected adults who started suppressive ART during chronic infection. For at least 4 years, participants had undetectable plasma HIV-1 RNA, below 50 copies/mL. To be included, participants needed a CD4+ T cell count above 400 cells/uL and a positive CMV serology. Before stimulation, PBMCs were isolated using density centrifugation and depleted of CD8+ T cells. For under 20 hours, the CD8-depleted PBMCs were stimulated with anti-CD28/CD49d costimulation, a CD40-blocking antibody, and enfuvirtide to prevent new infections. Sorting was done on either a Beckman Coulter MoFlo Legacy or an XDP sorter, and propidium iodide was used to exclude dead cells. For samples with more than one million cells, genomic DNA was extracted with the QIAamp DNA Mini Kit, and for all other samples the Quick-DNA Microprep Kit was used.

Beyond this particular receptor, the publication reports: Antigen-responding cells were enriched for degenerate expanded CDR3beta sequences, which suggests convergent selection of CD4+ responses to CMV and Gag. Significantly lower TCRbeta richness was observed in CMV- and Gag-responding cells than in anti-CD3/anti-CD28-responding cells, and higher oligoclonality was observed in CMV-responding cells than in CD3/CD28-stimulated and Gag-responding cells. The study involved few individuals and tested only a limited range of antigens. Within the same sorted populations, how oligoclonal the TCRs were correlated with how oligoclonal the proviruses were. Bulk TCR analyses could not be limited to the rare CMV-responding cells that actually contained HIV-1 proviruses.

Comments on this clone: Its antigen remains undetermined. Base qualities are not at hand, and no much larger clone is one base apart.

The receptor chain draws on TRBV5-4 and TRBJ1-1; the D gene identity is not certain. Source: CD4+ T cells sorted from PBMCs after roughly 18-hour stimulation, taken from a patient who received antiretroviral therapy. The sample's cell subset or site label is to be understood as: CD40L+CD69+ CD4 T cells responding to anti-CD3/anti-CD28 beads, representing the overall repertoire. This receptor was identified in an adult woman with HIV who was CMV-seropositive. CDR3 region: CASLSGGNTEAFF. The bases read TGTGCCAGCCTATCGGGAGGGAACACTGAAGCTTTCTTT.